This T cell receptor beta chain was retrieved from a study of T-cell reconstitution after alpha-beta-depleted transplantation in children. This CDR3 region has 15 residues. Germline V lookup: CDR1 MDHEN, CDR2 SYDVKM. Trimming removed 4 bases at V and 0 bases at J, with 10 bases between. Concerning this clonotype: This may be a read error, as it is one base from a much larger clone.

Unique molecular identifiers featured in how the TCRbeta library was prepared. MiXCR was run by TCRdb on the PCR reads, yielding one entry per CDR3 protein. The data show around 370,000 distinct CDR3 sequences, 10% seen once. This TCR was recovered from a human donor who donated a stem cell graft to a child with acute lymphoblastic leukemia. Sequences were derived from PBMCs from the stem cell graft donor, sampled from the stem cell graft. This sequence joins TRBV28 and TRBJ2-1, with D unclear. This CDR3 is CASSYRLSSYNEQFF. For the CDR3, the DNA is TGTGCCAGCAGTTATCGACTGAGCTCCTACAATGAGCAGTTCTTC.